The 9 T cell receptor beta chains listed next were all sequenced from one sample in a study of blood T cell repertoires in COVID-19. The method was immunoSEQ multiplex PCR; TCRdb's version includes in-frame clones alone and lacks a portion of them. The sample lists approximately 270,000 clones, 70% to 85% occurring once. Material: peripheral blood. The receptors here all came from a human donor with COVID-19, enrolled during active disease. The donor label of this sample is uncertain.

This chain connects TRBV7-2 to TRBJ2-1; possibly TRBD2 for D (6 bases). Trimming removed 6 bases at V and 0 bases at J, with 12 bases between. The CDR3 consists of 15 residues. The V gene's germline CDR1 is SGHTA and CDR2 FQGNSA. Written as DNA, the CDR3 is TGTGCCAGCAGGTCCGGGGGAAGCTCCTACAATGAGCAGTTCTTC. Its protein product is CASRSGGSSYNEQFF.

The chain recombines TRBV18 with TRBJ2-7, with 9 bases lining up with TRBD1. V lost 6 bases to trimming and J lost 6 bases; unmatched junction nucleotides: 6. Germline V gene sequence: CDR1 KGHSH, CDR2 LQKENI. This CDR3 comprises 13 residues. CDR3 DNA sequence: TGTGCCAGCTCGAGTACAGGGGGCTCCGAGCAGTACTTC. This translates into CASSSTGGSEQYF.

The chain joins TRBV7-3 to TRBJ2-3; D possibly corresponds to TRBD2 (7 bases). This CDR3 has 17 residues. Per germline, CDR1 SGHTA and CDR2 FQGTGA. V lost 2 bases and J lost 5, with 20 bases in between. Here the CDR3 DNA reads TGTGCCAGCAGCTTATGGGGGCGGGGGCAGGGGAGAGATACGCAGTATTTT. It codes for CASSLWGRGQGRDTQYF.

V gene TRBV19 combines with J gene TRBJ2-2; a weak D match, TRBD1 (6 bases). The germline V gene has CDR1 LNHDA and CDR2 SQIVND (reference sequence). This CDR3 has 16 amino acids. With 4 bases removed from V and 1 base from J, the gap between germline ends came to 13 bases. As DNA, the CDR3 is TGTGCCAGTAGTACCGGTGGACAGTTGAACACCGGGGAGCTGTTTTTT. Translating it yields CASSTGGQLNTGELFF.

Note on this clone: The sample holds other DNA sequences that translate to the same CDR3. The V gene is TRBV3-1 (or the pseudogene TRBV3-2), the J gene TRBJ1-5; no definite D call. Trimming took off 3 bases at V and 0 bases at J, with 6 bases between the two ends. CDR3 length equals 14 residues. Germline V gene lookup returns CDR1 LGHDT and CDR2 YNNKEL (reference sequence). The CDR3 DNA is TGTGCCAGCAGCCAGGGAGCTAGCAATCAGCCCCAGCATTTT. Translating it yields CASSQGASNQPQHF.

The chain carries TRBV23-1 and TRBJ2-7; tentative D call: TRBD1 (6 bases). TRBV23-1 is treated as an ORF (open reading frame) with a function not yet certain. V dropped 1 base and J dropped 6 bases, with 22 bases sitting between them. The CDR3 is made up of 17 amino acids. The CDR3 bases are TGCGCCAGCAGTCAATTTGTTGTTCGGGACACGTGGCCCGAGCAGTACTTC. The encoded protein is CASSQFVVRDTWPEQYF.

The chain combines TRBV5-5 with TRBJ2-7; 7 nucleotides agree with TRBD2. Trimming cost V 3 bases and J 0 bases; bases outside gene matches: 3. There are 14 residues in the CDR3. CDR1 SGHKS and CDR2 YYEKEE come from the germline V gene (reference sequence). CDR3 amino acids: CASSSSGGSYEQYF. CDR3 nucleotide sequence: TGTGCCAGCAGCTCTAGCGGAGGCTCCTACGAGCAGTACTTC.

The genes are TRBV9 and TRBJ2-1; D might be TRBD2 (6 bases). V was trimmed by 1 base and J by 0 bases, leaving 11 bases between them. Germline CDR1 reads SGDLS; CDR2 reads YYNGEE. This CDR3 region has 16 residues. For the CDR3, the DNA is TGTGCCAGCAGCGTATCCGGGAGCAGCTCCTACAATGAGCAGTTCTTC. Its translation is CASSVSGSSSYNEQFF.

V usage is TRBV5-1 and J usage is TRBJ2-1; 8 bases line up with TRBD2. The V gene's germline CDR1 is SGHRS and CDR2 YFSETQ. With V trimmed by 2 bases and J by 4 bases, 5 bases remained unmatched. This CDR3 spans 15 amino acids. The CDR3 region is CASSLAGDGYNEQFF. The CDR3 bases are TGCGCCAGCAGCTTAGCGGGAGATGGTTACAATGAGCAGTTCTTC.